This TCR beta chain was documented in a study of T-cell memory formation after mild COVID-19 (dated by TCRdb to the early 2020s). Background on the whole study: TCR sequence clusters from the two donors were found to be largely donor specific. In two donors, T-cell clones that expanded and contracted after mild COVID-19 were tracked by sequencing TCRalpha and TCRbeta repertoires over time. The cohort comprised two young, previously healthy adult volunteers, one female and one male.

The instrument was an Illumina NovaSeq 6000. TCRalpha and TCRbeta cDNA libraries were constructed by 5'RACE with constant-segment primers, with sample barcodes and unique molecular identifiers being introduced. RNA was extracted from every sample with Trizol reagent. The libraries were amplified in two PCR steps, and the second step added a second sample barcode and Illumina TruSeq adapters. Libraries were sequenced on an Illumina NovaSeq with 2 x 150 bp paired-end reads. Regarding the original processing steps: With migec v1.2.7, reads were demultiplexed and then collapsed into UMI-guided consensus sequences. Using mixcr v2.1.11, UMI consensuses were aligned to TRA and TRB V and J templates and then assembled into clonotypes. Expanded or contracted clonotypes were those called significant by both edgeR and NoisET, with noise models trained on biological replicates. edgeR calls used a false discovery rate-adjusted p below 0.01 and a log2 fold-change threshold of 1. PCA with hierarchical clustering of max-normalized trajectories of the 1000 most abundant clonotypes was used as exploratory dynamics analysis. Separately sequenced CD4+ and CD8+ repertoires were used to assign the CD4 or CD8 phenotype of responding clones. TCRdb ran its own pipeline on the public reads, namely fastp trimming at Q25 and MiXCR clone calling, and kept in-frame beta chains. All rows with the same CDR3 protein become a single entry with the most common DNA and genes. In this record, the V and J calls reflect TCRdb's handling and not the investigators' own analysis. Here the sample has some 450,000 distinct CDR3 sequences; 15% to 20% occur a single time. The top ten clones comprise approximately 8.1% of the sample.

The germline V gene supplies CDR1 SGHRS and CDR2 YFSETQ. The cysteine opens and the phenylalanine closes a CDR3 of 14 amino acids. Only the CDR3 DNA stays, 42 bases, in frame from base 1. The junction carries 10 bases between V and J, which are trimmed by 1 base and 3 bases respectively. This clonotype was found a few times. The target of this receptor is not known. Per-base qualities were not stored, and no clone one base away is much larger. Ficoll-Paque density gradient centrifugation was the method used to isolate PBMCs. Study-level results and caveats: The study covered only a couple of mild cases, and larger cohorts including severe cases with pre-infection samples were considered necessary. The second-wave clones that peaked on day 37 were not confirmed to be SARS-CoV-2 specific. Some responding clones were detected in pre-infection memory, suggesting pre-existing cross-reactive memory T cells joined the SARS-CoV-2 response. From day 15 to 85, contracting clones showed balanced CD4/CD8 phenotypes, whereas a second wave of clones that expanded from day 15 to 37 leaned towards CD4+. Contracting CD4+ clones were located mainly in the CM and EM memory subsets, whereas CD8+ clones were found to be enriched in EMRA.

This clonotype originated in an adult woman who had mild COVID-19 (a few samples of this study predate the infection). The sample titles of this study are shuffled in the database, so cell type and time point are left out; the donor was told from shared clones. This receptor chain uses TRBV5-1 and TRBJ1-2; too little of a D gene remains to name it. Sequencing used PBMCs or a T cell subset sorted from them (not recorded which). The CDR3 region has the sequence CASSLLGIDYGYTF. The nucleotide sequence reads as follows: TGCGCCAGCAGCTTGTTGGGGATTGACTATGGCTACACCTTC. The variable domain in full, with residues beyond the CDR3 obtained from the reference TRBV5-1 and TRBJ1-2 genes, is KAGVTQTPRYLIKTRGQQVTLSCSPISGHRSVSWYQQTPGQGLQFLFEYFSETQRNKGNFPGRFSGRQFSNSRSEMNVSTLELGDSALYLCASSLLGIDYGYTFGSGTRLTVV.